This T cell receptor beta chain was found in a study of post-analysis software for immune sequencing data. Study at large: Both relapsing-remitting and secondary progressive multiple sclerosis featured among the disease courses, as did progressive-relapsing multiple sclerosis.

Whole-study findings and limits: Same-batch samples co-clustered strongly by F measure. Comparison with controls showed significantly lower normalized Chao1 diversity in multiple sclerosis patients.

Built from TCR beta cDNA, the libraries had unique molecular identifiers in them. Roughly 0.5 million cDNA molecules were obtained from about 1 to 10 million T cells. TCRdb recomputed calls from the PCR reads with MiXCR, one row per CDR3 protein. The repertoire consists of around 700,000 distinct CDR3 sequences, with approximately 59% occurring once and the leading ten covering about 11%. Concerning this clonotype itself: What it recognizes is unknown.

This clonotype was obtained from a girl aged 2-10 years with multiple sclerosis. The sequenced sample was blood.

The chain's CDR3 is CASSQYGQGSYNYGYTF. The CDR3, as DNA: TGTGCCAGCAGTCAGTATGGGCAGGGGTCGTATAACTATGGCTACACCTTC. The chain employs TRBV6-1 and TRBJ1-2; weak D call: TRBD1 (6 bases). CDR1 is MNHNS, CDR2 SASEGT, per germline. The CDR3 loop spans 17 amino acids. Trimming pared 5 bases from V and 1 base from J, leaving 20 bases between.